The entry below gives a single T cell receptor beta chain sequence along with its context. The sample has other DNA sequences that encode this CDR3 too. Sequenced by immunoSEQ multiplex PCR; TCRdb stores in-frame clones only, minus some. The top ten hold roughly 5.2% of the sample, which has some 350,000 clones, around 87% seen once. The data originate from a study of blood T cell repertoires in COVID-19. At the level of the study: COVID-19 samples, acute and convalescent, were from the United States, Italy and Spain.

The CDR3 runs to 13 residues. Trimming took off 0 bases at V and 7 bases at J, with 9 bases between the two ends. CDR1 SGHAT and CDR2 FQNNGV come from the germline V gene. This receptor was taken from a woman aged 25 to 39 who had recovered from COVID-19. Material: PBMCs or T cells enriched from blood (not recorded which). The genes are TRBV11-2 and TRBJ1-2; D remains ambiguous. The CDR3 DNA reads as TGTGCCAGCAGCTTAGACAGGAGGGTTGGCTACACCTTC. The encoded protein is CASSLDRRVGYTF.